This T cell receptor (beta chain) is drawn from a study of blood T cells in healthy people across ages. Across the whole study: Capture via template switching afforded approximately one barcoded beta molecule per two T cells.

This clonotype has more than one count but fewer than ten. Its specificity is not known. The use of a sample-barcoded 5' primer and a J-beta primer mix characterized a second PCR of roughly 7 to 11 cycles. TCRdb reanalysed the 5' RACE reads using MiXCR and keeps one entry per CDR3 protein. The data hold 850,000 to 1,100,000 distinct CDR3 sequences, with 35% to 40% observed a single time. The CDR3 spans 17 residues. Losses at the gene ends were 2 bases for V and 2 bases for J; bases not matched to a gene: 9. The germline CDR1 and CDR2 sequences are MNHNY and SVGAGI (reference sequence). Whole-study results and caveats: What prevented conclusive comparison of naive and antigen-experienced cells was that PBMCs were unsorted. Age brought a roughly linear fall in TCR beta diversity measured per million T cells.

Healthy Caucasians from Russia aged roughly 6 to 95 served as donors. The clonotype comes from a man aged 18 to 29 in good health. The specimen sequenced was blood. The chain couples TRBV6-6 to TRBJ2-3; 8 bases match TRBD2. CDR3 DNA: TGTGCCAGCAGTTACACACCGGGACTAGGTTTCACAGATACGCAGTATTTT. This codes for CASSYTPGLGFTDTQYF.